This is a list of T cell receptor beta chains from one sample in a study of naive and memory T cell subsets. TCRdb processed the UMI-ligation and nested PCR reads anew with MiXCR; each CDR3 protein has one entry. The table records tens of thousands of distinct CDR3 sequences, 10% to 15% of them present only once. The sequenced material came from central memory CD4+ T cells from blood. Receptors were obtained from a human donor in good health. CDR3s include the opening cysteine and the closing phenylalanine or tryptophan. A D gene is named only where the DNA matches it firmly. Rows give clone size only sometimes, using once, few, many, or a class for an expanded clone.

v_call	d_call	j_call	clone_size	cdr3_nt	cdr3_aa
TRBV30	NA	TRBJ2-1	NA	TGTGCCTGGAGTAGCCAGTGGGGCAATGAGCAGTTCTTC	CAWSSQWGNEQFF
TRBV5-1	TRBD2	TRBJ2-1	NA	TGCGCCAGCAGCCGAACTAGCGGGAGTGTTGAGCAGTTCTTC	CASSRTSGSVEQFF
TRBV18	NA	TRBJ1-1	few	TGTGCCAGCTCGGGGGGCGGGAACACTGAAGCTTTCTTT	CASSGGGNTEAFF
TRBV7-3	NA	TRBJ2-3	few	TGTGCCAGCAGGGAGTCGGGCACAGATACGCAGTATTTT	CASRESGTDTQYF
TRBV6-5	TRBD1	TRBJ2-3	NA	TGTGCCAGCAGACAGGGGACCCACACAGATACGCAGTATTTT	CASRQGTHTDTQYF
TRBV18	TRBD2	TRBJ2-5	NA	TGTGCCAGCTCACCGCCGGGACTAGCGGGAGGAGAGACCCAGTACTTC	CASSPPGLAGGETQYF
TRBV9	TRBD1	TRBJ2-5	NA	TGTGCCAGCAGCCCCAGACAGGGGGGGGAGACCCAGTACTTC	CASSPRQGGETQYF
TRBV9	NA	TRBJ2-7	NA	TGTGCCAGCAGCGTATCTAGGGTCAGCGAGCAGTACTTC	CASSVSRVSEQYF
TRBV6-2/TRBV6-3	NA	TRBJ1-5	few	TGTGCCAGCAGGCTCGGGGGGGGTGATCAGCCCCAGCATTTT	CASRLGGGDQPQHF
TRBV7-9	TRBD1	TRBJ1-5	few	TGTGCCAGCAGCCAAGGGACAGGGAGAAATCAGCCCCAGCATTTT	CASSQGTGRNQPQHF
TRBV20-1	NA	TRBJ2-7	many	TGCAGTGCCGCCCCAAAAAGCTACGAGCAGTACTTC	CSAAPKSYEQYF
TRBV7-9	NA	TRBJ2-1	NA	TGTGCCAGCAGCTTGAGGGGGGAGCCGGTATACAATGAGCAGTTCTTC	CASSLRGEPVYNEQFF
TRBV29-1	TRBD2	TRBJ2-3	many	TGCAGCGTTGAGGGAGGGAGAGGAGCAGATACGCAGTATTTT	CSVEGGRGADTQYF
TRBV7-2	NA	TRBJ2-3	few	TGTGCCAGCAGCTTAGATCTGGCGGGTTCTACCACCGCTAGCACAGATACGCAGTATTTT	CASSLDLAGSTTASTDTQYF
TRBV19	NA	TRBJ1-1	few	TGTGCCAGTAGTATTAGTCGGGGTACTGAAGCTTTCTTT	CASSISRGTEAFF
TRBV4-1	NA	TRBJ2-3	few	TGCGCCAGCAGCCCCACCGAGACATTCGATACGCAGTATTTT	CASSPTETFDTQYF
TRBV5-4	TRBD2	TRBJ2-3	few	TGTGCCAGCAAAAAGAGCGGGAGTAGCACAGATACGCAGTATTTT	CASKKSGSSTDTQYF
TRBV20-1	NA	TRBJ1-3	NA	TGCAGTGCTAAGATCCCCCCAACTGGGGGAAACACCATATATTTT	CSAKIPPTGGNTIYF
TRBV27	TRBD1	TRBJ2-7	many	TGTGCCAGCAGTCCTACCCCTCCATCCCCTAGTACGAGGGGGCGGAGAGACGAGCAGTACTTC	CASSPTPPSPSTRGRRDEQYF
TRBV29-1	TRBD2	TRBJ2-1	few	TGCAGCGTTGTCTGGACTAGCGGGATCCCTCGCGCGGGCAATGAGCAGTTCTTC	CSVVWTSGIPRAGNEQFF
TRBV6-6	NA	TRBJ1-2	NA	TGTGCCAGCAGTTACTCTTTTCGCAGGGAGAACGGCTACACCTTC	CASSYSFRRENGYTF
TRBV11-2	TRBD2	TRBJ2-5	NA	TGTGCCAGCAGCTCCCGAGGGGGAGCGGGAGCTGAGACCCAGTACTTC	CASSSRGGAGAETQYF
TRBV20-1	NA	TRBJ1-1	NA	TGCAGTGCTAGAGTGAGCAGGGGACCTGGATGGAACACTGAAGCTTTCTTT	CSARVSRGPGWNTEAFF
TRBV19	TRBD1	TRBJ1-2	few	TGTGCCAGTAGTACCCACGGGACAGGGGGCGAGAATGGCTACACCTTC	CASSTHGTGGENGYTF
TRBV20-1	NA	TRBJ2-3	few	TGCAGTGCTGTGGGAGACTCCCGGGATACGCAGTATTTT	CSAVGDSRDTQYF
TRBV7-4	NA	TRBJ1-1	NA	TGTGCCAGCAGCTACGGAGTTGAAGCTTTCTTT	CASSYGVEAFF
TRBV29-1	NA	TRBJ1-1	NA	TGCAGCGCAGGGGACCTCGGGGGCACTGAAGCTTTCTTT	CSAGDLGGTEAFF
TRBV2	TRBD1	TRBJ2-2	NA	TGTGCCAGCGACAGGGTCGGGGAGCTGTTTTTT	CASDRVGELFF
TRBV4-2	NA	TRBJ2-7	few	TGTGCCAGCAGCCAAGAAGGGCAGGGACCCTACGAGCAGTACTTC	CASSQEGQGPYEQYF
TRBV14	NA	TRBJ2-2	many	TGTGCCAGCAGCCAAGTCGGAACAGGGTACACCGGGGAGCTGTTTTTT	CASSQVGTGYTGELFF
TRBV20-1	NA	TRBJ1-1	few	TGCAGTGCTAGGCCCGGCTACACTGAAGCTTTCTTT	CSARPGYTEAFF
TRBV28	TRBD2	TRBJ2-3	many	TGTGCCAGCAGTGGCGGGGGACTAGCGGGAGCCACAGATACGCAGTATTTT	CASSGGGLAGATDTQYF
TRBV27	NA	TRBJ1-1	few	TGTGCCAGCAGTTTTACCGGGACGGATGAAGCTTTCTTT	CASSFTGTDEAFF
TRBV5-1	TRBD2	TRBJ2-1	few	TGCGCCAGCAGCTTGGGGACTAGTTCGAATGAGCAGTTCTTC	CASSLGTSSNEQFF
TRBV19	NA	TRBJ2-1	many	TGTGCCAGTAGTATACAGCGTCTCTCCCATGAGCAGTTCTTC	CASSIQRLSHEQFF